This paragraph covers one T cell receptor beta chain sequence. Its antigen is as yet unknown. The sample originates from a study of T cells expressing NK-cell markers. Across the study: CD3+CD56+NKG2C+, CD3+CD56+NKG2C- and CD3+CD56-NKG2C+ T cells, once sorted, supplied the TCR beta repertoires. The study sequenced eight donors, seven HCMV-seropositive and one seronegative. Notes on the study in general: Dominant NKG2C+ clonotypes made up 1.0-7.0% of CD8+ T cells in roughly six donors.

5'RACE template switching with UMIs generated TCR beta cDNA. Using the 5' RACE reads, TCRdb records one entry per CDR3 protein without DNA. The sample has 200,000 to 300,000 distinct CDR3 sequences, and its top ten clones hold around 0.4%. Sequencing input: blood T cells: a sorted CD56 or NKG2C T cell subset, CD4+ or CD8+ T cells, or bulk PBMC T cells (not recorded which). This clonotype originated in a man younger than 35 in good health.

CDR3 protein: CASSNARLADTGELFF. The chain is built from TRBV12-3 or TRBV12-4 and TRBJ2-2. The CDR3 spans 16 residues.